Listed here are 21 T cell receptor beta chains from one sample, sequenced in a study of naive and memory T cell subsets (dated by TCRdb to between 2016 and 2019). The study described a robust, sensitive protocol for amplifying, sequencing and analyzing TCRs, using 3' ligation of a UMI-containing oligonucleotide to TCR cDNA. Library creation used 5' RACE. The sequencer listed for this sample is Illumina MiSeq. The ligated cDNA was amplified in four rounds of PCR with nested alpha and beta constant region primers together with the SP2 primer. TCRdb applied fastp at Q25 and MiXCR to the public reads, then kept only in-frame beta chains. Each entry is one CDR3 protein sequence, shown with its most common DNA and genes. Here the sample has about 62,000 distinct CDR3 sequences; more than 6.5% occur a single time. The ten largest clones represent 15% to 20% of the sample. These receptors were taken from a female donor in good health.

The gene calls are TRBV20-1 and TRBJ1-2; tentative D call: TRBD1 (5 bases). The CDR3 contains 12 residues. Germline V gene sequence: CDR1 DFQATT, CDR2 SNEGSKA (reference sequence). Trimming cost V 3 bases and J 4 bases, with 9 bases left between them. In nucleotides, the CDR3 is TGCAGTGCTAGTGGGGACGTCTATGGCTACACCTTC. The encoded protein is CSASGDVYGYTF.

This clonotype was picked up many times. V is TRBV9 and J is TRBJ2-5; the match to TRBD1 covers 10 bases. Per the germline V gene, CDR1 is SGDLS and CDR2 is YYNGEE. The trim removed 3 bases at V and 5 bases at J, leaving 7 bases unmatched. There are 15 residues in the CDR3. This CDR3 reads CASSANDRGPETQYF. The CDR3 DNA follows: TGTGCCAGCAGCGCGAACGACAGGGGGCCGGAGACCCAGTACTTC.

V is TRBV29-1 and J is TRBJ2-5; maybe TRBD1 (5 bases). Looked up from germline, CDR1 is SQVTM and CDR2 is ANQGSEA. The CDR3 has 13 amino acids. V gave up 4 bases and J gave up 1 base, with 10 bases separating them. DNA of the CDR3: TGCAGCGTTGTCAGGACACTCCAAGAGACCCAGTACTTC. Amino acids: CSVVRTLQETQYF. Together with reference TRBV29-1 and TRBJ2-5, the CDR3 gives the full variable domain: SAVISQKPSRDICQRGTSLTIQCQVDSQVTMMFWYRQQPGQSLTLIATANQGSEATYESGFVIDKFPISRPNLTFSTLTVSNMSPEDSSIYLCSVVRTLQETQYFGPGTRLLVL.

The chain couples TRBV5-1 to TRBJ2-3, with TRBD1 matching 7 bases. Losses at the gene ends were 2 bases for V and 4 bases for J; bases not matched to a gene: 4. CDR1 SGHRS and CDR2 YFSETQ come from the germline V gene. CDR3 size: 14 residues. CDR3 residues: CASSFGRGSDTQYF. For the CDR3, the DNA is TGCGCCAGCAGCTTCGGCAGGGGGTCAGATACGCAGTATTTT.

This clonotype was seen a few times. The rearrangement joins TRBV5-6 to TRBJ2-5; D uncertain. The V gene lost 0 bases and the J gene lost 1 base, with 10 bases spanning the gap. The germline CDR1 and CDR2 sequences are SGHDT and YYEEEE. CDR3 size: 15 residues. As DNA, the CDR3 is TGTGCCAGCAGCTTGGGGCTAGGAGCCCAAGAGACCCAGTACTTC. Encoded protein: CASSLGLGAQETQYF. Full variable domain (missing parts from reference TRBV5-6 and TRBJ2-5): DAGVTQSPTHLIKTRGQQVTLRCSPKSGHDTVSWYQQALGQGPQFIFQYYEEEERQRGNFPDRFSGHQFPNYSSELNVNALLLGDSALYLCASSLGLGAQETQYFGPGTRLLVL.

This clonotype has just a few counts. V gene TRBV7-8 combines with J gene TRBJ2-1; 12 bases align to TRBD1. The CDR3 loop spans 14 amino acids. The germline gives CDR1 SGHVS, CDR2 FQNEAQ. The junction had 11 bases not matched to a gene; V was cut back by 5 bases and J by 15 bases. Here the CDR3 reads CASSNRDRGHLLFF. The CDR3 DNA reads TGTGCCAGCAGCAACCGGGACAGGGGGCACCTTTTGTTCTTC.

This clonotype was counted ten times or more. The V call is TRBV20-1, the J call TRBJ2-1; D not certain. V lost 2 bases, J lost 6 bases, and 5 bases lay in between. Germline V gene sequence: CDR1 DFQATT, CDR2 SNEGSKA (reference sequence). CDR3 length: 11 residues. The CDR3 nucleotides are TGCAGTGCTAGACTAACCAATGAGCAGTTCTTC. As protein: CSARLTNEQFF.

This chain uses TRBV30 with TRBJ2-3; D remains unclear. Germline CDR1 GTSNPN, CDR2 SVGIG (reference sequence). Trimming took off 3 bases at V and 4 bases at J, with 11 bases between the two ends. The length of the CDR3 is 13 residues. The CDR3 DNA follows: TGTGCCTGGAGCACCAGGACCCCAGATACGCAGTATTTT. Residues: CAWSTRTPDTQYF.

The CDR3 here is CASSVEVIDTQYF. CDR3 DNA: TGTGCCAGCAGCGTAGAAGTAATAGATACGCAGTATTTT. The chain has TRBV9 and TRBJ2-3; D ambiguous. This CDR3 spans 13 amino acids. With 0 bases removed from V and 5 bases from J, the gap between germline ends came to 7 bases. Germline assignment: CDR1 SGDLS and CDR2 YYNGEE.

This clonotype was observed at least ten times. The J gene is TRBJ1-5, the V gene TRBV18, with TRBD1 matching over 9 bases. The trim removed 6 bases at V and 5 bases at J, leaving 5 bases unmatched. From germline, CDR1 is KGHSH and CDR2 LQKENI. This CDR3 contains 14 residues. CDR3 DNA sequence: TGTGCCAGCTCGGGACAGGGATGGGATCAGCCCCAGCATTTT. Its protein is CASSGQGWDQPQHF. The entire variable domain, with the rest obtained from reference TRBV18 and TRBJ1-5, is as follows: NAGVMQNPRHLVRRRGQEARLRCSPMKGHSHVYWYRQLPEEGLKFMVYLQKENIIDESGMPKERFSAEFPKEGPSILRIQQVVRGDSAAYFCASSGQGWDQPQHFGDGTRLSIL.

This clonotype was counted a few times. The gene calls are TRBV19 and TRBJ2-7; 7 bases align to TRBD2. V gave up 5 bases and J gave up 3 bases; unmatched junction bases: 7. The germline CDR1 and CDR2 sequences are LNHDA and SQIVND (reference sequence). The CDR3 has 14 residues. This CDR3 reads CASSQPSGNYEQYF. In DNA, the CDR3 is TGTGCCAGTAGTCAGCCTAGCGGAAACTACGAGCAGTACTTC.

In its sample, this clonotype was seen a few times. V gene TRBV28 combines with J gene TRBJ2-1; perhaps TRBD2 as D (5 bases). Germline CDR1 and CDR2: MDHEN and SYDVKM. The length of the CDR3 is 13 residues. V lost 8 bases and J 1 base, leaving 9 bases between the germline ends. CDR3 nucleotides: TGTGCCAGCGGCCGGGATTCCTACAATGAGCAGTTCTTC. Translated, it gives CASGRDSYNEQFF.

The sample holds a few counts of this clonotype. V gene TRBV12-3 or TRBV12-4 combines with J gene TRBJ2-5, with TRBD1 matching 10 bases. J was trimmed by 7 bases and V by 6 bases; bases with no gene match: 14. This CDR3 has 16 residues. CDR3 DNA: TGTGCCAGCAGGACCCTCGGGACAGGGGATGGCGGGACCCAGTACTTC. It encodes CASRTLGTGDGGTQYF.

There are many counts of this clonotype. The chain recombines TRBV6-5 with TRBJ1-2; D is possibly TRBD1 (6 bases). V lost 5 bases, J lost 2 bases, and 21 bases lay in between. Looked up from germline, CDR1 is MNHEY and CDR2 is SVGAGI. The CDR3 sequence is 17 residues long. The CDR3 bases are TGTGCCAGCAGTCACCTCGACAGGCGCTACCGCAACTATGGCTACACCTTC. It specifies CASSHLDRRYRNYGYTF.

The chain recombines TRBV18 with TRBJ1-5; TRBD1 agrees at 7 bases. The germline CDR1 and CDR2 sequences are KGHSH and LQKENI. V shed 2 bases, J shed 6 bases, and the junction held 4 bases outside the gene matches. The CDR3 is made up of 14 amino acids. CDR3 in DNA: TGTGCCAGCTCACCAGGGCAGGGGGGTCAGCCCCAGCATTTT. Translated: CASSPGQGGQPQHF.

This clonotype was seen a handful of times. The V call is TRBV3-1, the J call TRBJ2-1; 7 bases match TRBD1. CDR1 is LGHDT and CDR2 is YNNKEL in the germline V gene (reference sequence). The CDR3 consists of 15 residues. V lost 5 bases, J lost 3 bases, and 7 bases stayed unmatched. In DNA form, the CDR3 reads TGTGCCAGCAGCGACACAGGGGCAGACTACAATGAGCAGTTCTTC. It specifies CASSDTGADYNEQFF.

This clonotype was picked up many times. J is TRBJ1-1 and V is TRBV25-1; D is uncertain. Germline V gene lookup returns CDR1 MGHDK and CDR2 SYGVNS. This CDR3 spans 12 amino acids. V lost 1 base to trimming and J lost 11 bases, with 11 bases between them. CDR3 in amino acids: CASSESGREAFF. The CDR3 coding sequence is TGTGCCAGCAGTGAATCCGGGCGGGAGGCTTTCTTT.

The V call is TRBV7-3, the J call TRBJ2-3; TRBD2 agrees at 10 bases. Trimming cost V 5 bases and J 1 base; bases outside gene matches: 6. Germline V gene sequence: CDR1 SGHTA, CDR2 FQGTGA. The CDR3 is made up of 16 amino acids. The CDR3 loop is CASSTSGTSGTDTQYF. As DNA, the CDR3 is TGTGCCAGCAGCACCTCCGGGACTAGCGGCACAGATACGCAGTATTTT.

This rearrangement joins TRBV19 to TRBJ2-2; D perhaps matches TRBD2 (5 bases). Trimming shortened V by 5 bases and J by 1 base, and 11 bases separated the two germline ends. This CDR3 contains 15 residues. Per germline, CDR1 LNHDA and CDR2 SQIVND (reference sequence). As DNA, the CDR3 is TGTGCCAGTAGTTCCCCGGGGTGGAACACCGGGGAGCTGTTTTTT. Encoded protein: CASSSPGWNTGELFF.

This clonotype came up a few times. This chain joins TRBV5-1 and TRBJ1-3; D call uncertain. V lost 0 bases to trimming and J lost 4 bases, with 14 bases between them. The CDR3 spans 16 residues. Per germline, CDR1 SGHRS and CDR2 YFSETQ. CDR3 amino acids: CASSLGPPEGGNTIYF. CDR3 nucleotides: TGCGCCAGCAGCTTGGGGCCTCCGGAAGGAGGAAACACCATATATTTT.

This clonotype was seen a few times. This sequence joins TRBV5-1 and TRBJ1-4; no reliable D call. V was pared by 0 bases and J by 6 bases, with 6 bases between. Per the germline V gene, CDR1 is SGHRS and CDR2 is YFSETQ. This CDR3 region has 13 residues. CDR3 DNA: TGCGCCAGCAGCTTGGTGGCAGATGAAAAACTGTTTTTT. This sequence encodes CASSLVADEKLFF.